The T cell receptor beta chain described here comes from a study of early T cells in non-severe SARS-CoV-2 infection. This clonotype has a count of ten or more. The CDR3 is 17 residues long. V lost 6 bases and J lost 0; bases outside the gene matches: 10. The germline V gene has CDR1 SGHDT and CDR2 YYEEEE. TCRdb called the 5' RACE reads again in MiXCR, with one record for every CDR3 protein. Altogether under 80,000 distinct CDR3 sequences are present, 13% being singletons, with the ten largest covering around 5%. The rearrangement uses TRBV5-6 and TRBJ2-1; TRBD1 matches at 9 bases. The material sequenced was whole blood. The receptor was isolated from an adult who was a healthcare worker with PCR-confirmed SARS-CoV-2 infection or an uninfected control (not recorded which). In DNA, the CDR3 is TGTGCCAGCATCCCATGGGACAGGGCCCCCTCCTACAATGAGCAGTTCTTC. Protein sequence: CASIPWDRAPSYNEQFF. Complete variable domain (other parts from reference TRBV5-6 and TRBJ2-1): DAGVTQSPTHLIKTRGQQVTLRCSPKSGHDTVSWYQQALGQGPQFIFQYYEEEERQRGNFPDRFSGHQFPNYSSELNVNALLLGDSALYLCASIPWDRAPSYNEQFFGPGTRLTVL.